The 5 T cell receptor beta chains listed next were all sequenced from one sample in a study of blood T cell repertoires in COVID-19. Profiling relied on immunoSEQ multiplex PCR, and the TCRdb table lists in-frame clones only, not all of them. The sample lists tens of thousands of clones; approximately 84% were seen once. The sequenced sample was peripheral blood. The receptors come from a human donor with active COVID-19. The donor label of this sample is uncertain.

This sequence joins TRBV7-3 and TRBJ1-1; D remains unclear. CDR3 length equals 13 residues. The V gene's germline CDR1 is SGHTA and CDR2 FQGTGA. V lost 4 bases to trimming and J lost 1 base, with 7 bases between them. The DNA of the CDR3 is TGTGCCAGCAGCTCGCGTCCGAACACTGAAGCTTTCTTT. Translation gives CASSSRPNTEAFF.

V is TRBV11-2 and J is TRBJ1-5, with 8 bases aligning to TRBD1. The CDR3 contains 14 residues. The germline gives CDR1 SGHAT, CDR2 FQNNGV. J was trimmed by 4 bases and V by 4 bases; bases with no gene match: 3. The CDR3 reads CASSSGQGNQPQHF. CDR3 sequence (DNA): TGTGCCAGCAGCTCAGGACAGGGTAATCAGCCCCAGCATTTT. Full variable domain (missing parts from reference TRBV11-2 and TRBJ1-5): EAGVAQSPRYKIIEKRQSVAFWCNPISGHATLYWYQQILGQGPKLLIQFQNNGVVDDSQLPKDRFSAERLKGVDSTLKIQPAKLEDSAVYLCASSSGQGNQPQHFGDGTRLSIL.

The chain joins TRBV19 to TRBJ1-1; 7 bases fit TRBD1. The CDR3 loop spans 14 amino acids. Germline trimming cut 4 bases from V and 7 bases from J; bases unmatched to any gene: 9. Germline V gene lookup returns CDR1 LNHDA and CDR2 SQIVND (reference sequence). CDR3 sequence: CASSKGAGLGEAFF. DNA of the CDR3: TGTGCCAGTAGTAAGGGGGCAGGGTTGGGTGAAGCTTTCTTT.

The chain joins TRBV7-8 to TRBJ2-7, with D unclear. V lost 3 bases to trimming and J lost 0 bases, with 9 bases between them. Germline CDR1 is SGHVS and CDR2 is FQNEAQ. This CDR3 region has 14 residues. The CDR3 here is CASSLQTGSYEQYF. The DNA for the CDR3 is TGTGCCAGCAGCTTGCAAACGGGCTCCTACGAGCAGTACTTC.

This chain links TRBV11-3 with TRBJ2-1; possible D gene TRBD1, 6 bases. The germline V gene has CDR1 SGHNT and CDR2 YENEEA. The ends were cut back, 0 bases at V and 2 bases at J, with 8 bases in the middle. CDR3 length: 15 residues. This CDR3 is CASSLDDRTYNEQFF. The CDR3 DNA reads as TGTGCCAGCAGCTTAGACGACAGGACCTACAATGAGCAGTTCTTC.